This T cell receptor (beta chain) is drawn from a study of T cells in Graves' hyperthyroidism and ophthalmopathy (dated by TCRdb to the late 2010s). Describing the broader study: Peripheral blood was collected at initial diagnosis, before any treatment. According to the paper, TCR Vbeta CDR3 sequencing was carried out on around 140 peripheral blood samples, which came from 40 to 45 ophthalmopathy, 70 to 80 hyperthyroidism and approximately 17 progressor patients. The approximately 98 discovery patients were randomly divided into training and test sets at a 7:3 ratio. To identify TCR V-J signatures that set the groups apart, the researchers used a discovery cohort of 90 to 100 patients, made up of under 45 with Graves' ophthalmopathy and about 55 with stable Graves' hyperthyroidism. After sampling, hyperthyroidism patients received methimazole starting at 30 mg daily, and ophthalmopathy patients received high-dose intravenous methylprednisolone. Thyroid tissue and blood T-cell repertoires from six Graves' hyperthyroidism patients were also compared in the study. Whether ophthalmopathy could be predicted prospectively was tested in an independent validation cohort made up of 18 hyperthyroidism patients plus 17 patients who later progressed to ophthalmopathy. The research as a whole found: Most expanded thyroid clonotypes (frequency above 0.001) were also detected in blood, suggesting blood repertoires may reflect thyroid immune responses. In validation, the model predicted progression to ophthalmopathy a median of about 6.5 months before onset, with approximately 71% sensitivity and 72.22% specificity. In cross-validation, a model built on a 13 V-J signature told ophthalmopathy apart from stable hyperthyroidism with under 90% sensitivity and about 81% specificity, and in testing the same model reached 80%/75%. No statistical method was used to fix the sample size in advance, and group allocation was not hidden from the investigators.

Amplification of TCR beta CDR3 regions was carried out from RNA transcripts. For the first round of RT-PCR on the TCR CDR3, the HTBI primer set was used together with the Qiagen OneStep RT-PCR kit. A second multiplex PCR round built the libraries, followed by size selection and purification. Paired-end sequencing of the libraries was performed with 100 bp reads on an Illumina HiSeq2000. On the authors' methods: SOAPnuke was used to process the raw data, removing reads that contained adapters or uncalled bases, had a mean Phred below 15, or lacked an exact match to the constant primer or identifier. COPE v1.2.5 was used to merge the high-quality paired reads, and each unique nucleotide sequence was defined as a clonotype. Clonotypes were aligned to IMGT TRBV, TRBD and TRBJ reference segments using MiTCR v1.1. The analysis was restricted to V-J combinations with a frequency above 0.0001, which together covered about 99% of the repertoires. A TCS score was defined as the ratio of F50 (clonal expansion) to E x V (chaos), with BLOSUM62-based TCRdist applied between CDR3 peptides within each V-J. Welch's t-statistics and random forest reduced 500 to 650 V-J features to about 13, which were used in a naive Bayes classifier (R e1071). TCRdb redid the processing of the public reads, applying fastp at Q25 and MiXCR, and retained in-frame beta chains. Each CDR3 protein appears once, grouped with its most common genes and DNA. TCRdb, rather than the study authors, made the V and J calls. In all, the sample holds 250,000 or so distinct CDR3 sequences, and about 15% of those were seen once. Clones ranked in the top ten supply around 30% of the sample.

The CDR3 runs 15 residues from the cysteine to the phenylalanine. Only CDR3 DNA remains: 45 bases, in frame from the first base. Compared with germline, V lacks 5 bases and J lacks 8 bases; bases without a gene match: 11. The germline V gene sets CDR1 to SGHVS and CDR2 to FNYEAQ. The sample holds many counts of this clonotype. The antigen this receptor binds is unknown. No clone much larger than this one lies a single base away; base qualities are absent. Ophthalmopathy patients had moderately to severely active disease, with a Clinical Activity Score of 3 or more, a NOSPECS grade of 4 or more, and a disease duration of less than 3 months. Exclusion was applied to patients with uncontrolled infections, other autoimmune diseases, pregnancy or lactation. Clinical symptoms, serum thyroxine and TRAb, thyroid ultrasound, and orbital computed tomography formed the basis for the diagnoses. Ficoll-Paque density gradient centrifugation was used to isolate PBMCs from 8 to 10 ml of fresh peripheral blood. Trizol reagent was used to extract total RNA, and RNA quality was then checked on an Agilent 2100 Bioanalyzer.

The chain links TRBV7-6 with TRBJ2-2; 7 middle bases align to TRBD2. Sequenced material: blood. The origin of this receptor is a woman younger than 35 with Graves' ophthalmopathy. The CDR3 region has the sequence CASSIREVTRGELFF. The sequenced DNA: TGTGCCAGCAGCATCCGGGAGGTCACCCGTGGGGAGCTGTTTTTT. With the portions outside the CDR3 filled from the reference TRBV7-6 and TRBJ2-2 genes, the complete variable region becomes GAGVSQSPRYKVTKRGQDVALRCDPISGHVSLYWYRQALGQGPEFLTYFNYEAQQDKSGLPNDRFSAERPEGSISTLTIQRTEQRDSAMYRCASSIREVTRGELFFGEGSRLTVL.